This T cell receptor (beta chain) was recorded in a study of T-cell reconstitution after alpha-beta-depleted transplantation in children. Points from the study as a whole: As was reported, about two months after transplant, alpha-beta T cells came from several hundred expanded graft clones. Day-60 TCRbeta diversity that was high in some patients was derived from surviving recipient T cells and thymic progenitors.

Unique molecular identifiers were incorporated into the prepared TCRbeta library. TCRdb re-called the PCR reads with MiXCR, one entry per CDR3 protein. The sample consists of 700,000 to 850,000 distinct CDR3 sequences, about 15% of them appearing once. Germline-derived CDR1 and CDR2 are SGHDT and YYEEEE. The V end lost 4 bases, the J end lost 5 bases, and 10 bases lay between the germline ends. This CDR3 region has 12 residues. This clonotype was seen repeatedly, ten times or more. Its specificity is not known. This receptor was taken from a male patient under 18 who had a stem cell transplant for acute lymphoblastic leukemia, so the T cells may come from the graft donor. The V call is TRBV5-6, the J call TRBJ2-7, with D tentatively TRBD2 (6 bases). The source material was PBMCs, mostly from graft donor cells, sampled 360 days after TCRalphabeta/CD19-depleted stem cell transplant. The CDR3 region is CASSLWGDEQYF. As DNA, the CDR3 is TGTGCCAGCAGCCTGTGGGGGGACGAGCAGTACTTC.